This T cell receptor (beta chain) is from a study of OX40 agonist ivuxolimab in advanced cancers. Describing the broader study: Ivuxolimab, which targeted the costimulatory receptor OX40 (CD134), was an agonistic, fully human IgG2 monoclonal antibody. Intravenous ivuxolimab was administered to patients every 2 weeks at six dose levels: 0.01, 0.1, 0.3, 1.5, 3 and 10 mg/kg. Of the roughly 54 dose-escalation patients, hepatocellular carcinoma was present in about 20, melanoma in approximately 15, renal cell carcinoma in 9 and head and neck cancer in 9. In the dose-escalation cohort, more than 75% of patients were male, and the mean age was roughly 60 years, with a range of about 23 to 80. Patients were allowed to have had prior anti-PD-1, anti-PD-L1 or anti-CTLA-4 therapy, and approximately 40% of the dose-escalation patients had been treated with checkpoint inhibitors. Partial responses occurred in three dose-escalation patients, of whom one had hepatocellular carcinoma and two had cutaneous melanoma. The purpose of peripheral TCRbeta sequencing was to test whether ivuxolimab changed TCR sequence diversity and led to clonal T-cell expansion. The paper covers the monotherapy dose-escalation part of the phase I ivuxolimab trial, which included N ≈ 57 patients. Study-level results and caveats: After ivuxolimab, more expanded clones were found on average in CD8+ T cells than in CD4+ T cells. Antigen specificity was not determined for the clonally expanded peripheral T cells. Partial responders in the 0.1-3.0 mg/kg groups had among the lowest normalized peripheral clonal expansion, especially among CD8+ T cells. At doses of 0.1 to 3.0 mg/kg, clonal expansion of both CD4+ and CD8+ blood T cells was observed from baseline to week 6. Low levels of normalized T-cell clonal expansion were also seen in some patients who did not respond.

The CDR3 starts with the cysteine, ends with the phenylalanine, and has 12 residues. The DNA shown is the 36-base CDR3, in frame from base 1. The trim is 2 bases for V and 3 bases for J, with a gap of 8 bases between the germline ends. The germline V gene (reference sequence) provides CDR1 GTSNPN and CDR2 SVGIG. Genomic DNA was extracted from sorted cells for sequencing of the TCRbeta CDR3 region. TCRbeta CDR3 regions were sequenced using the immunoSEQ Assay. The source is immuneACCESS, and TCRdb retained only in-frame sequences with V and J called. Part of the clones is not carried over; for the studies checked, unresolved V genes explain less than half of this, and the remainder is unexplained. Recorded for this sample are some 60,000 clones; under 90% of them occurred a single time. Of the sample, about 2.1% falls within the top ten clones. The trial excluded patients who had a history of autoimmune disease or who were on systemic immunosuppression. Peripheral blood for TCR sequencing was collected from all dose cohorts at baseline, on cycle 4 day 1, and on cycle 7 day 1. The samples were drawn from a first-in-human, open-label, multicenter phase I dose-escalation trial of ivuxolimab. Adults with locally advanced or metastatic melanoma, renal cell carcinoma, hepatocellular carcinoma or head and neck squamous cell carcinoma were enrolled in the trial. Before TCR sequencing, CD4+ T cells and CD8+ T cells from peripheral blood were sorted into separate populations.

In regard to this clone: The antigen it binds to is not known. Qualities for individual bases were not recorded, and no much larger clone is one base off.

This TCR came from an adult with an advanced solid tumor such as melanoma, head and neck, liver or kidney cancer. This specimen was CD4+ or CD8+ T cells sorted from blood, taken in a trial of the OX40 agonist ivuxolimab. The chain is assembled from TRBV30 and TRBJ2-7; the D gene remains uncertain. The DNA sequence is TGTGCCTGGAGTATGACGTACTACGAGCAGTACTTC. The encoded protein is CAWSMTYYEQYF.